The 22 T cell receptor beta chains below come from one sample, sequenced in a study of PD-1 blockade in classical Hodgkin lymphoma. Clones were read by immunoSEQ multiplex PCR, and TCRdb kept only the in-frame ones, dropping some. Of about 110,000 clones in the sample, approximately 90% were seen once. Following autologous stem cell transplantation, relapse occurred in every patient, and exposure to brentuximab vedotin varied. Source: peripheral blood mononuclear cells (PBMCs), taken before the second cycle of nivolumab. Receptors were obtained from a human donor with classical Hodgkin lymphoma.

The V gene is TRBV30, the J gene TRBJ2-5, with D tentatively TRBD1 or TRBD2 (5 bases each). This CDR3 region has 14 residues. Germline V CDR1 and CDR2: GTSNPN, SVGIG (reference sequence). Trimming took off 2 bases at V and 6 bases at J, with 16 bases between the two ends. CDR3 residues: CAWSPLGAAKTQYF. CDR3 sequence (DNA): TGTGCCTGGAGTCCCCTCGGGGCAGCCAAGACCCAGTACTTC.

The chain combines TRBV5-4 with TRBJ1-1, with no clear D. The V gene lost 1 base and the J gene lost 1 base, with 8 bases spanning the gap. Germline V gene lookup returns CDR1 SGHNT and CDR2 YYREEE (reference sequence). The CDR3 is 14 amino acids. This chain's CDR3 is CASSLYAENTEAFF. CDR3 nucleotide sequence: TGTGCCAGCAGCTTGTATGCGGAGAACACTGAAGCTTTCTTT. The full variable domain, its missing parts supplied by reference TRBV5-4 and TRBJ1-1, is ETGVTQSPTHLIKTRGQQVTLRCSSQSGHNTVSWYQQALGQGPQFIFQYYREEENGRGNFPPRFSGLQFPNYSSELNVNALELDDSALYLCASSLYAENTEAFFGQGTRLTVV.

The CDR3 loop reads CASSDGAGDEKLFF. The CDR3, as DNA: TGCGCCAGCAGTGATGGGGCCGGGGATGAAAAACTGTTTTTT. This chain connects TRBV10-1 to TRBJ1-4; tentatively, D is TRBD1 (5 bases). The CDR3 has 14 amino acids. Germline assignment: CDR1 WNHNN and CDR2 SYGVQD (reference sequence). Trimming took off 3 bases at V and 6 bases at J, with 11 bases between the two ends.

The chain links TRBV5-4 to TRBJ2-3, with unresolved D. The CDR3 has 13 amino acids. Trimming cost V 4 bases and J 6 bases, with 12 bases left between them. The V gene's germline CDR1 is SGHNT and CDR2 YYREEE (reference sequence). The CDR3 region has the DNA TGTGCCAGCAGCCAGGAAGTATCGGATACGCAGTATTTT. Its protein is CASSQEVSDTQYF.

The genes are TRBV2 and TRBJ2-5; D might be TRBD1 or TRBD2, each matching 5 bases. Germline V gene data show CDR1 as SNHLY and CDR2 as FYNNEI. This CDR3 has 12 residues. V shed 7 bases and J shed 3 bases, with 9 bases lying between them. CDR3: CASIWDEETQYF. The CDR3, as DNA: TGTGCCAGCATCTGGGACGAAGAGACCCAGTACTTC.

The sample holds one count of this clone. The chain recombines TRBV5-4 with TRBJ1-1, with TRBD1 matching over 7 bases. The V gene's germline CDR1 is SGHNT and CDR2 YYREEE (reference sequence). V trimming: 4 bases; J trimming: 1 base; junction bases outside the gene matches: 4. This CDR3 spans 14 amino acids. The CDR3 is CASSPRTGNTEAFF. In DNA, the CDR3 is TGTGCCAGCAGCCCCAGGACAGGGAACACTGAAGCTTTCTTT.

The V and J genes are TRBV6-5 and TRBJ2-3, with D maybe TRBD1 (6 bases). The CDR3 loop spans 14 amino acids. The V gene's germline CDR1 is MNHEY and CDR2 SVGAGI. V was clipped by 6 bases and J by 6 bases, with 16 bases between them. The CDR3 DNA sequence: TGTGCCAGCAGCGATACAGGGTTCGGGGATACGCAGTATTTT. This translates into CASSDTGFGDTQYF.

This clone was recorded once. The chain has TRBV2 and TRBJ2-1, with unresolved D. The germline V and J ends were trimmed by 0 bases and 9 bases, with 12 bases remaining between them. The CDR3 spans 14 residues. Germline CDR1 is SNHLY and CDR2 is FYNNEI. CDR3 in amino acids: CASSEAAAIVEQFF. The CDR3 DNA is TGTGCCAGCAGTGAAGCTGCGGCAATAGTTGAGCAGTTCTTC. The entire variable domain, with the rest obtained from reference TRBV2 and TRBJ2-1, is as follows: EPEVTQTPSHQVTQMGQEVILRCVPISNHLYFYWYRQILGQKVEFLVSFYNNEISEKSEIFDDQFSVERPDGSNFTLKIRSTKLEDSAMYFCASSEAAAIVEQFFGPGTRLTVL.

V gene TRBV9 combines with J gene TRBJ1-3; D gene ambiguous. In germline, CDR1 is SGDLS, CDR2 YYNGEE. The CDR3 runs 15 residues. The ends were cut back, 0 bases at V and 1 base at J, with 8 bases in the middle. Written as DNA, the CDR3 is TGTGCCAGCAGCGTAGCGCCGGATTCTGGAAACACCATATATTTT. Its translation: CASSVAPDSGNTIYF.

The rearrangement uses TRBV4-2 and TRBJ1-2; no clear D gene. The CDR3 has 16 amino acids. CDR1 is LGHNA and CDR2 is YNFKEQ in the germline V gene. V lost 0 bases to trimming and J lost 2 bases, with 13 bases between them. The CDR3, as DNA: TGTGCCAGCAGCCAAGATGGCCCGTCCAGGAACTATGGCTACACCTTC. Translating gives CASSQDGPSRNYGYTF.

The CDR3 DNA sequence: TGTGCCAGCAGCTTGGGGGGGCTCTTGGAGACCCAGTACTTC. Translation: CASSLGGLLETQYF. This chain connects TRBV5-4 to TRBJ2-5, with D possibly TRBD1 on 6 matching bases. The CDR3 covers 14 residues. Per germline, CDR1 SGHNT and CDR2 YYREEE (reference sequence). V shed 0 bases and J shed 5 bases, with 11 bases lying between them.

The genes are TRBV6-1 and TRBJ2-7; D is uncertain. V shed 0 bases and J shed 7 bases, with 7 bases lying between them. This CDR3 has 12 amino acids. Per germline, CDR1 MNHNS and CDR2 SASEGT. As DNA, the CDR3 is TGTGCCAGCAGTGAAGCGATGACGGAGCAGTACTTC. This translates into CASSEAMTEQYF.

In its sample, this clone was seen once. The rearrangement uses TRBV19 and TRBJ2-7; 13 bases line up with TRBD2. Germline CDR1 LNHDA, CDR2 SQIVND (reference sequence). Germline trimming cut 5 bases from V and 4 bases from J; bases unmatched to any gene: 5. The CDR3 is made up of 15 amino acids. DNA for the CDR3: TGTGCCAGTAGTCCGCGGACTAGCGGGAGTTACGAGCAGTACTTC. Residues: CASSPRTSGSYEQYF.

The J gene is TRBJ1-1, the V gene TRBV7-6; D is ambiguous. Between the trimmed V and J ends, which lost 5 bases and 5 bases, there was a span of 15 bases. Germline CDR1 is SGHVS and CDR2 is FNYEAQ. The CDR3 spans 14 residues. The chain's CDR3 is CASSPGPPGTEAFF. The CDR3 region has the DNA TGTGCCAGCAGCCCCGGCCCACCGGGGACTGAAGCTTTCTTT.

The V and J genes are TRBV11-2 and TRBJ2-7; TRBD2 is a possible D gene (6 bases). The CDR3 is 14 amino acids. V was pared by 5 bases and J by 3 bases, with 14 bases between. Looked up from germline, CDR1 is SGHAT and CDR2 is FQNNGV. CDR3 DNA: TGTGCCAGCAGCGAACCGGGGGAGTACTACGAGCAGTACTTC. Protein product: CASSEPGEYYEQYF.

The V gene is TRBV18, the J gene TRBJ2-2; either TRBD1 or TRBD2 may fit D (5 bases each). CDR3 length: 15 residues. V dropped 3 bases and J dropped 6 bases, with 14 bases sitting between them. Looked up from germline, CDR1 is KGHSH and CDR2 is LQKENI. The CDR3 protein is CASSPRGGAAGELFF. As DNA, the CDR3 is TGTGCCAGCTCACCCCGGGGTGGGGCCGCCGGGGAGCTGTTTTTT. Looking up the rest from reference TRBV18 and TRBJ2-2 gives the full variable domain: NAGVMQNPRHLVRRRGQEARLRCSPMKGHSHVYWYRQLPEEGLKFMVYLQKENIIDESGMPKERFSAEFPKEGPSILRIQQVVRGDSAAYFCASSPRGGAAGELFFGEGSRLTVL.

This chain links TRBV7-2 with TRBJ1-1, with a possible D match to TRBD1 (6 bases). Trimming shortened V by 5 bases and J by 5 bases, and 12 bases separated the two germline ends. This CDR3 is built from 13 residues. In germline, CDR1 is SGHTA, CDR2 FQGNSA. CDR3 bases: TGTGCCAGCAGCCCCAGGGGAGGGACTGAAGCTTTCTTT. It yields the protein CASSPRGGTEAFF.

In the case of this clone: In the same sample, other DNA sequences code for this CDR3. V usage is TRBV7-2 and J usage is TRBJ2-7, with D unresolved. V was shortened by 6 bases and J by 0 bases, with 6 bases between the two germline ends. This CDR3 comprises 12 residues. CDR1 is SGHTA and CDR2 is FQGNSA in the germline V gene. The CDR3 loop is CASSFSSYEQYF. The CDR3 coding sequence is TGTGCCAGCAGTTTTAGCTCCTACGAGCAGTACTTC.

The genes are TRBV18 and TRBJ2-1, with 13 bases lining up with TRBD2. Unmatched junction bases numbered 3, after V lost 4 bases and J lost 3 bases. The CDR3 contains 16 residues. Germline V gene sequence: CDR1 KGHSH, CDR2 LQKENI. CDR3 amino acids: CASSRTSGSGYNEQFF. CDR3 nucleotides: TGTGCCAGCTCACGGACTAGCGGGAGCGGCTACAATGAGCAGTTCTTC.

This chain connects TRBV25-1 to TRBJ1-1, with D possibly TRBD1 on 5 matching bases. V lost 5 bases, J lost 11 bases, and 18 bases lay in between. Germline-derived CDR1 and CDR2 are MGHDK and SYGVNS. This CDR3 comprises 13 residues. Here the CDR3 reads CASSKQEYERAFF. The CDR3 DNA sequence: TGTGCCAGCAGTAAACAGGAATACGAACGGGCTTTCTTT.

This clone was counted once. This sequence joins TRBV5-4 and TRBJ2-7, with TRBD2 matching 12 bases. This CDR3 is 16 amino acids long. Germline assignment: CDR1 SGHNT and CDR2 YYREEE (reference sequence). The J segment lost 2 bases and the V segment lost 0 bases, leaving 3 bases of the junction unmatched. The CDR3 spells CASSLGLAGGPYEQYF. CDR3 in DNA: TGTGCCAGCAGCTTGGGGCTAGCGGGAGGGCCCTACGAGCAGTACTTC.

The J gene is TRBJ2-2, the V gene TRBV19; D may be TRBD1 (5 bases). CDR3 length equals 15 residues. The germline V and J ends were trimmed by 5 bases and 4 bases, with 14 bases remaining between them. Germline assignment: CDR1 LNHDA and CDR2 SQIVND (reference sequence). The CDR3 loop reads CASSEQGDLTGELFF. The CDR3 DNA follows: TGTGCCAGTAGTGAGCAGGGCGATCTCACCGGGGAGCTGTTTTTT.